This T cell receptor beta chain was obtained from a study of blood T cell repertoires in COVID-19 (TCRdb year 2020). At the level of the whole study: Samples covering the acute and convalescent phases of COVID-19 were provided by collaborators in the United States, Italy and Spain. The prospective study material was composed of cDNA or gDNA derived from T cells, B-cell-depleted T cells, or PBMCs. Subjects who had been exposed to COVID-19, were actively infected with it, or had recovered from it provided the deeply sampled blood TCRbeta repertoires that made up the dataset. The repertoires were made available in a free public database intended to serve as a resource for research on the immune response to SARS-CoV-2. Samples came from the ongoing ImmuneRACE study (first 160 participants) plus 1,254 subjects from 6 global collaborators. Sample metadata almost always included a de-identified subject ID, COVID-19 status, age in years and sex. Where HLA class I and class II types were available, the types were taken from metadata supplied by the sample provider, not from assay-based typing.

Note on this clone: Its binding antigen is unknown. No much larger clone exists at a distance of one base, and base qualities are not known.

TCRbeta CDR3 regions were amplified from genomic DNA by means of the immunoSEQ Assay, a bias-controlled multiplex PCR. Under the source paper's analysis protocol: The number of nucleated cells in each sample was estimated by amplification of reference gene primers within the assay. To quantify the absolute abundance of each unique TCRbeta CDR3 rearrangement, sequence reads were collapsed and filtered. For each sample, productive Simpson clonality was calculated as the square root of Simpson's diversity index over productive rearrangements. Held by TCRdb, this immuneACCESS table contains in-frame sequences only and omits some clones. Under half of the omission traces to an unresolved V gene where checked; the cause of the rest is unknown. That table furnishes V, J and clone size, whereas the DNA furnished D and trimming. The sample contains a few hundred thousand clones, roughly 84% of them found a single time. Of the sample, 1.5% is held by the ten largest clones.

Summary of the overall study and its limitations: Clinical and demographic metadata were provided uncurated, with the amount varying by source and participant.

A second Seattle source provided samples from volunteer blood donors who had recovered from COVID-19. Each collaborating institution followed its own protocols to collect whole blood in K2EDTA tubes. For TCRbeta analysis, collaborator samples were shipped as frozen whole blood, as isolated PBMCs, or as DNA extracted from either sample type. The CDR3 contains 15 residues, cysteine and phenylalanine counted. The read is trimmed to its CDR3 DNA, 45 bases read in frame from base 1. V is trimmed back by 3 bases and J by 2 bases, and the junction contains 7 bases that no gene match accounts for. CDR1 and CDR2 are drawn from the germline V gene: SGHAT, FQNNGV.

This clonotype was obtained from a woman aged 40-49 years who had recovered from COVID-19. Sample: peripheral blood. This receptor chain uses TRBV11-2 and TRBJ2-7; 7 junctional bases match TRBD1. CDR3 sequence: CASSLGNRGPYEQYF. The base sequence is TGTGCCAGCAGCTTGGGTAACAGGGGCCCCTACGAGCAGTACTTC.